The sequence of this TCR beta chain was determined in a study of blood T cell repertoires in COVID-19. Study summary: The cDNA or gDNA used as material had been derived from T cells, B-cell-depleted T cells, or PBMCs.

Only one count was recorded for this clone. V shed 4 bases and J shed 0 bases, with 19 bases lying between them. Per the germline V gene, CDR1 is GTSNPN and CDR2 is SVGIG (reference sequence). The CDR3 totals 16 residues. Sequencing was performed with immunoSEQ multiplex PCR; in TCRdb, only in-frame clones are kept and a portion is missing. Of under 130,000 clones listed, about 75% are singletons. The sequence was collected from a man older than 75 with acute or convalescent COVID-19. V is TRBV30 and J is TRBJ2-7; possible D gene TRBD2, 5 bases. Sequenced input: peripheral blood. The CDR3 coding sequence is TGTGCCTGGACGGGCGAGGGTGGGTTTCCCTCCTACGAGCAGTACTTC. It translates to CAWTGEGGFPSYEQYF.